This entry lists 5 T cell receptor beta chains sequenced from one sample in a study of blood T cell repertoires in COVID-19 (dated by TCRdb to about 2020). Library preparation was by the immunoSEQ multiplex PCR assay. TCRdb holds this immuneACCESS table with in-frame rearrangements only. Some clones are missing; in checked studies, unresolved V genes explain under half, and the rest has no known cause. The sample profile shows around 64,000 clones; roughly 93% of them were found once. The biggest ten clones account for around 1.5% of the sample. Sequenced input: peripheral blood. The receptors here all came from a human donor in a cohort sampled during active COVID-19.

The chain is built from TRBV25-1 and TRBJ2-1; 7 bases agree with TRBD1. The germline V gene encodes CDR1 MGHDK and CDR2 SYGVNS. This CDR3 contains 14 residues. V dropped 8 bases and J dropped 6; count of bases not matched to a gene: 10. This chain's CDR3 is CASRGQVLTNEQFF. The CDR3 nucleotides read TGTGCCAGCCGAGGACAGGTCCTCACCAATGAGCAGTTCTTC. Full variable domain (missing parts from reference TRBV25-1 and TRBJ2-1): EADIYQTPRYLVIGTGKKITLECSQTMGHDKMYWYQQDPGMELHLIHYSYGVNSTEKGDLSSESTVSRIRTEHFPLTLESARPSHTSQYLCASRGQVLTNEQFFGPGTRLTVL.

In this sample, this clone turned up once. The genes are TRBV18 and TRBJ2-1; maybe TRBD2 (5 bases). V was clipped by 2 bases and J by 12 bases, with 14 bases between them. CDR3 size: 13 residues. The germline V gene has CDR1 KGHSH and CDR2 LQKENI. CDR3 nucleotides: TGTGCCAGCTCACCAAGCCGGGATGTGGCGCAGTTCTTC. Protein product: CASSPSRDVAQFF.

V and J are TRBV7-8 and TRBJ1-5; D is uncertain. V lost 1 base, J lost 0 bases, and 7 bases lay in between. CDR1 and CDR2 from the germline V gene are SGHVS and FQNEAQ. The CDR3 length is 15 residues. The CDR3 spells CASSLVTNSNQPQHF. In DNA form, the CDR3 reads TGTGCCAGCAGCTTAGTAACAAATAGCAATCAGCCCCAGCATTTT. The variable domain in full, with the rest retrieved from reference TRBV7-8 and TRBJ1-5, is GAGVSQSPRYKVAKRGQDVALRCDPISGHVSLFWYQQALGQGPEFLTYFQNEAQLDKSGLPSDRFFAERPEGSVSTLKIQRTQQEDSAVYLCASSLVTNSNQPQHFGDGTRLSIL.

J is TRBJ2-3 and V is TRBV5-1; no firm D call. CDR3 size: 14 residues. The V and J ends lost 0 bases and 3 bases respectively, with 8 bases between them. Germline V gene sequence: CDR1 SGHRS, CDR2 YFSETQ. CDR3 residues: CASSLDVKTDTQYF. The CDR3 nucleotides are TGCGCCAGCAGCTTGGATGTTAAAACAGATACGCAGTATTTT.

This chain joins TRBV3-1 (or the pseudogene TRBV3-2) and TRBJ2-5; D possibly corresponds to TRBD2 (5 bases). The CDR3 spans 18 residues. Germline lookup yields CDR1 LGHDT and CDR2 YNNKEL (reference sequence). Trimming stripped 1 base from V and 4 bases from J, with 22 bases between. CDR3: CASSQGSLSRAVGETQYF. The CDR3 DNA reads TGTGCCAGCAGCCAAGGATCCCTTTCGCGGGCGGTTGGAGAGACCCAGTACTTC.